This TCR beta chain is drawn from a study of human T cells and chemical hapten exposure (dated by TCRdb to the early 2020s). About the investigation overall: For sensitization, 2% DPC in acetone was applied to a 2 cm by 2 cm area of upper inner arm skin. This study followed changes in the peripheral blood TCR repertoire in vivo during primary and secondary sensitization of alopecia patients to the hapten diphenylcyclopropenone (DPC). Patch testing was done on the upper back using Finn chambers containing 0.01% DPC, and results were scored after 6 days according to International Contact Dermatitis Research Group standards. Alopecia areata with under or over 50% scalp involvement, alopecia totalis and alopecia universalis were represented in the patient cohort, which was mostly female. Patient blood was sampled pre-sensitization (week 0) and at 2, 6 and about 24 weeks after DPC sensitization. Twenty-nine alopecia patients provided blood for TCR sequencing at one to four time points (pre-sensitization, 2, 6 and 24 weeks). Libraries were pooled for sequencing, and variation in per-sample TCR yields was attributed mainly to small differences in library volumes within the pool. Throughout the roughly 25-week study period, patients were also given weekly therapeutic DPC doses on the scalp.

Paper-wide results and their limitations: Because all patients had alopecia, a presumed autoimmune disease, the immune response of the patients might differ from that of healthy individuals. Patch test score correlated positively with the number of PT1 expanded TCRs, reaching significance at thresholds 8, 16 and 32 but not at 4. Compared with pre-sensitization or healthy control sets, expanded TCRs formed significantly more large CDR3 similarity clusters, which is consistent with antigen-driven responses. The number of TCRs above 1 in 1000 frequency did not change with DPC sensitization; there was no evidence of global repertoire structure alterations. After repeated subsampling, the strength of the expansion versus patch-test correlation and the threshold at which it became significant changed.

The germline V gene sets CDR1 to SGHTA and CDR2 to FQGNSA. V has 2 bases trimmed and J has 3 bases trimmed; junction bases matching no gene number 4. The CDR3 contains 15 residues, cysteine and phenylalanine counted. The kept DNA is CDR3 alone, 45 bases in frame from the first base. Read against the paper, the sample's time point label means: patch test 3, about 24 weeks after DPC sensitization. What the treatment or condition label conveys for this sample: therapeutic diphenylcyclopropenone sensitization with weekly scalp DPC. Blood at each patch-test visit was drawn before the patch test was applied. Patients were eligible if aged 18 to 70, diagnosed with alopecia and judged suitable for DPC therapy, and pregnant patients were excluded. Unfractionated whole blood was collected in Tempus Blood RNA tubes, and total RNA was extracted from that blood. This clonotype appeared many times. The antigen this receptor binds is unknown. Per-base quality was not reported, and no clone a single base away is much larger than it.

Receptor amplification or capture employed RACE. The sequencer was a NextSeq 500. During library preparation, unique molecular identifiers were attached to individual cDNA molecules so that TCRs could be counted quantitatively and reproducibly. For every blood RNA sample, sequencing covered both the TCR alpha and TCR beta chains. Regarding the original processing steps: A median of approximately 100,000 TCRs per sample was observed, with a range of 23,224 to 690,600. The Decombinator software suite was used to annotate V, J and CDR3 in the TCR reads. To make PS versus PT1 abundance plots, every sample was subsampled to the same number of TCRs (28,000). TCRs were defined as expanded if absent before sensitization and observed at least eight times at the 2-week time point. TCRdb cleaned the public reads at Q25 with fastp, built clones with MiXCR and kept in-frame beta chains. Every entry covers one CDR3 protein and lists the most common genes and DNA from its rows. Here the V and J calls rest on TCRdb's processing, not on the authors' analysis. This sample gives roughly 100,000 distinct CDR3 sequences in total; approximately 36% of them show up just once. Roughly 2.5% of the sample belongs to the ten largest clones.

Sequencing used whole blood, obtained in connection with sensitization to the hapten diphenylcyclopropenone (DPC). This TCR derives from a man aged 35-49 years with alopecia areata. Some clones in this sample may be carry-over from other donors' samples. The V and J genes are TRBV7-2 and TRBJ2-3, and 8 bases in between align with TRBD2. The CDR3 protein sequence reads: CASSLSGSITDTQYF. The nucleotides are TGTGCCAGCAGCTTAAGCGGGAGCATTACAGATACGCAGTATTTT.